A single T cell receptor (beta chain) is shown here with its context. The antigen remains undetermined. The sample is drawn from a study of T cells after yellow fever vaccination. Broader study findings: On re-exposure, the response was weaker but peaked faster, at day 5 versus 15. Clonotypes appearing in both CD4 and CD8 compartments existed, and their share was small. Abundant contaminating clonotypes from the bulk population could appear in FACS-sorted repertoires.

Production of TCR cDNA was by 5'RACE template switching, which also added a universal primer site and UMIs. MiXCR, run by TCRdb on the 5' RACE reads, gives a single entry per CDR3 protein. The data show about 340,000 distinct CDR3 sequences, around an eighth seen once. Trimming took 4 bases from V and 8 from J, leaving 15 bases between them. CDR3 length: 14 residues. Germline V gene data show CDR1 as SGHDT and CDR2 as YYEEEE. The chain links TRBV5-6 to TRBJ1-4; D remains ambiguous. The source of this sequence is a man younger than 35 who received the YFV17D yellow fever vaccine. Sequences were derived from CD4+ T cells sorted from PBMCs, sampled 15 days after the yellow fever booster vaccination. The CDR3 bases are TGTGCCAGCAGCCGCCGCGGGTTGGGGGAAAAACTGTTTTTT. Translated: CASSRRGLGEKLFF.